The 31 T cell receptor beta chains below all came from one sample that was sequenced in a study of T cells in localized non-small cell lung cancer. The method was immunoSEQ multiplex PCR; TCRdb's version includes in-frame clones alone and lacks a portion of them. The data contain 25,000 to 30,000 clones, around 81% of them seen just once; the ten biggest clones take up about 5.3%. The sample in question was peripheral blood mononuclear cells, obtained before any cancer treatment. These receptors were collected from a man between 40 and 70 years old with stage III lung adenocarcinoma.

This chain connects TRBV18 to TRBJ2-3, with 9 positions matching TRBD2. Per germline, CDR1 KGHSH and CDR2 LQKENI. CDR3 length equals 16 residues. The junction had 5 bases not matched to a gene; V was cut back by 4 bases and J by 0 bases. This chain's CDR3 is CASSLLAGASTDTQYF. CDR3 in DNA: TGTGCCAGCTCACTTTTAGCGGGGGCTAGCACAGATACGCAGTATTTT. The full variable domain, completed using reference TRBV18 and TRBJ2-3, is NAGVMQNPRHLVRRRGQEARLRCSPMKGHSHVYWYRQLPEEGLKFMVYLQKENIIDESGMPKERFSAEFPKEGPSILRIQQVVRGDSAAYFCASSLLAGASTDTQYFGPGTRLTVL.

The J gene is TRBJ2-5, the V gene TRBV28; D remains unclear. There are 13 residues in the CDR3. Germline V gives CDR1 MDHEN, CDR2 SYDVKM. V shed 7 bases and J shed 5 bases, with 14 bases lying between them. The CDR3, as DNA: TGTGCCAGCACGAGACACCTGATGGAGACCCAGTACTTC. It translates to CASTRHLMETQYF.

The V call is TRBV27, the J call TRBJ1-1; D perhaps matches TRBD1 (5 bases). The CDR3 loop spans 16 amino acids. Trimming removed 4 bases at V and 1 base at J, with 16 bases between. CDR1 and CDR2 from the germline V gene are MNHEY and SMNVEV (reference sequence). CDR3 DNA sequence: TGTGCCAGCAGTTCCAGTGTCGGGGGGGAGAACACTGAAGCTTTCTTT. Amino acid sequence: CASSSSVGGENTEAFF.

This chain links TRBV27 with TRBJ2-3, with D possibly TRBD1 on 6 matching bases. V lost 8 bases and J lost 4, with 13 bases in between. CDR1 is MNHEY and CDR2 is SMNVEV in the germline V gene (reference sequence). The CDR3 spans 13 residues. CDR3 loop: CASQQGSSDTQYF. For the CDR3, the DNA is TGTGCCAGCCAACAGGGCAGTTCAGATACGCAGTATTTT.

This chain connects TRBV14 to TRBJ2-5, with 9 bases aligning to TRBD1. This CDR3 contains 16 residues. Looked up from germline, CDR1 is SGHDN and CDR2 is FVKESK. Losses at the gene ends were 4 bases for V and 3 bases for J; bases not matched to a gene: 9. The CDR3, as DNA: TGTGCCAGCAGCCGACCTCTTGGACAGGGGAAAGAGACCCAGTACTTC. This sequence encodes CASSRPLGQGKETQYF.

The chain carries TRBV15 and TRBJ1-3; D might be TRBD1 (6 bases). The germline CDR1 and CDR2 sequences are LNHNV and YYDKDF (reference sequence). V gave up 2 bases and J gave up 3 bases, with 11 bases separating them. The CDR3 is 15 amino acids. Here the CDR3 DNA reads TGTGCCACCAGCAGATTAGGACAGCGTGGAAACACCATATATTTT. Its translation: CATSRLGQRGNTIYF. Variable domain in full (rest from reference TRBV15 and TRBJ1-3): DAMVIQNPRYQVTQFGKPVTLSCSQTLNHNVMYWYQQKSSQAPKLLFHYYDKDFNNEADTPDNFQSRRPNTSFCFLDIRSPGLGDTAMYLCATSRLGQRGNTIYFGEGSWLTVV.

In this sample, this clone turned up a few times. V usage is TRBV4-2 and J usage is TRBJ2-1; 9 nucleotides agree with TRBD2. The CDR3 runs 18 residues. CDR1 LGHNA and CDR2 YNFKEQ come from the germline V gene. The V segment lost 0 bases and the J segment 0 bases; nucleotides outside the gene matches: 6. CDR3 sequence reads: CASSQESSGARSYNEQFF. CDR3 sequence (DNA): TGTGCCAGCAGCCAAGAATCTAGCGGGGCCCGCTCCTACAATGAGCAGTTCTTC.

V and J are TRBV2 and TRBJ1-2; no firm D call. The V gene lost 1 base and the J gene lost 4 bases, with 10 bases spanning the gap. Germline-derived CDR1 and CDR2 are SNHLY and FYNNEI. The CDR3 contains 14 residues. CDR3 DNA sequence: TGTGCCAGCAGTGAAGTTTCCTCCTCCTATGGCTACACCTTC. Translation: CASSEVSSSYGYTF.

The chain carries TRBV6-5 and TRBJ2-1; 10 nucleotides agree with TRBD2. The CDR3 is 14 amino acids. Germline V gene data show CDR1 as MNHEY and CDR2 as SVGAGI. The J segment lost 9 bases and the V segment lost 7 bases, leaving 9 bases of the junction unmatched. The chain's CDR3 is CASTKSGGAFEQFF. CDR3 nucleotides: TGTGCCAGCACCAAGAGCGGGGGGGCCTTTGAGCAGTTCTTC.

V is TRBV6-5 and J is TRBJ2-7; D uncertain. The CDR3 has 15 residues. Trimming took off 5 bases at V and 0 bases at J, with 14 bases between the two ends. The V gene's germline CDR1 is MNHEY and CDR2 SVGAGI. CDR3: CASSQGASSSYEQYF. The CDR3, as DNA: TGTGCCAGCAGTCAAGGCGCCTCGAGCTCCTACGAGCAGTACTTC.

This sequence joins TRBV9 and TRBJ2-1; D is unresolved. Trimming took 2 bases from V and 2 from J, leaving 5 bases between them. Germline V gene sequence: CDR1 SGDLS, CDR2 YYNGEE. The CDR3 is 13 amino acids. CDR3 amino acids: CASSVGPYNEQFF. For the CDR3, the DNA is TGTGCCAGCAGCGTTGGGCCCTACAATGAGCAGTTCTTC.

This chain links TRBV7-2 with TRBJ2-1; TRBD2 matches 8 bases. The trim removed 1 base at V and 6 bases at J, leaving 2 bases unmatched. The CDR3 spans 14 residues. Per germline, CDR1 SGHTA and CDR2 FQGNSA. The CDR3 loop reads CASSLGLAFNEQFF. As DNA, the CDR3 is TGTGCCAGCAGCTTAGGACTAGCGTTCAATGAGCAGTTCTTC.

The gene calls are TRBV19 and TRBJ2-2; no definite D call. The ends were cut back, 6 bases at V and 4 bases at J, with 12 bases in the middle. From germline, CDR1 is LNHDA and CDR2 SQIVND (reference sequence). The CDR3 loop spans 14 amino acids. The CDR3 nucleotides read TGTGCCAGTAGCCCCGTTGCGGCCACCGGGGAGCTGTTTTTT. It encodes CASSPVAATGELFF.

This CDR3 reads CATSLVGQGSETQYF. The CDR3 DNA is TGTGCCACCAGCCTGGTGGGACAGGGGAGCGAGACCCAGTACTTC. This chain connects TRBV15 to TRBJ2-5; 10 nucleotides match TRBD1. Looked up from germline, CDR1 is LNHNV and CDR2 is YYDKDF (reference sequence). This CDR3 has 15 residues. The V gene end was trimmed by 5 bases and the J gene end by 5 bases; junction bases not matched to a gene: 8.

This rearrangement joins TRBV5-1 to TRBJ2-3; 8 positions agree with TRBD1. This CDR3 has 14 residues. Trimming took 3 bases from V and 10 from J; bases not matched to a gene: 10. The germline CDR1 and CDR2 sequences are SGHRS and YFSETQ. CDR3 region: CASSSTGGASPQYF. As DNA, the CDR3 is TGCGCCAGCAGCTCCACAGGGGGTGCTTCCCCGCAGTATTTT.

The chain uses TRBV19 and TRBJ1-5; D uncertain. The CDR3 covers 13 residues. Germline V lookup: CDR1 LNHDA, CDR2 SQIVND (reference sequence). Deletions cut 5 bases from V and 6 bases from J, with 11 bases between. The CDR3 sequence is CASSGPLGQPQHF. CDR3 coding DNA: TGTGCCAGTAGTGGGCCTCTAGGTCAGCCCCAGCATTTT.

This chain connects TRBV29-1 to TRBJ2-2, with 10 bases lining up with TRBD1. The CDR3 is 16 amino acids. Germline lookup yields CDR1 SQVTM and CDR2 ANQGSEA. V trimming: 4 bases; J trimming: 0 bases; junction bases outside the gene matches: 5. CDR3 sequence reads: CSVAPGQGTNTGELFF. The CDR3 nucleotides are TGCAGCGTTGCGCCGGGACAGGGGACGAACACCGGGGAGCTGTTTTTT.

This chain connects TRBV13 to TRBJ2-2, with 11 bases fitting TRBD2. Germline V lookup: CDR1 PRHDT, CDR2 FYEKMQ (reference sequence). The V segment lost 5 bases and the J segment 3 bases; nucleotides outside the gene matches: 5. This CDR3 has 16 residues. The CDR3 sequence: CASSRTGLADTGELFF. CDR3 DNA sequence: TGTGCCAGCAGCCGAACGGGACTAGCGGACACCGGGGAGCTGTTTTTT.

The V and J genes are TRBV5-1 and TRBJ2-3, with 13 bases matching TRBD2. Germline V gene data show CDR1 as SGHRS and CDR2 as YFSETQ. Trimming removed 4 bases from V and 1 base from J; junction bases left unmatched: 9. This CDR3 region has 18 residues. CDR3 nucleotides: TGCGCCAGCAGCGTTGCCGGGACTAGCGGGGATGGCACAGATACGCAGTATTTT. This sequence encodes CASSVAGTSGDGTDTQYF.

The chain has TRBV2 and TRBJ1-2; D may be TRBD1 (6 bases). Germline V gene lookup returns CDR1 SNHLY and CDR2 FYNNEI. CDR3 size: 13 residues. V was clipped by 5 bases and J by 5 bases, with 12 bases between them. The CDR3 nucleotides read TGTGCCAGCAGTAGGGGGGATATTTATGGCTACACCTTC. This gives the protein CASSRGDIYGYTF.

The rearrangement joins TRBV29-1 to TRBJ1-1, with a weak D call TRBD1 (6 bases). This CDR3 is built from 13 residues. V was clipped by 6 bases and J by 5 bases, with 16 bases between them. CDR1 is SQVTM and CDR2 is ANQGSEA in the germline V gene. The CDR3 protein is CSVKQGLGTEAFF. The CDR3, as DNA: TGCAGCGTGAAACAGGGTTTGGGAACTGAAGCTTTCTTT.

This clone turned up a few times. The chain is built from TRBV28 and TRBJ1-5; possibly TRBD1 for D (5 bases). Trimming took off 2 bases at V and 7 bases at J, with 18 bases between the two ends. The CDR3 totals 16 residues. Looked up from germline, CDR1 is MDHEN and CDR2 is SYDVKM. In nucleotides, the CDR3 is TGTGCCAGCAGTTTAGGGCAGGGAGTTAGTCGACAGCCCCAGCATTTT. This gives the protein CASSLGQGVSRQPQHF. The whole variable domain, remainder taken from reference TRBV28 and TRBJ1-5, is DVKVTQSSRYLVKRTGEKVFLECVQDMDHENMFWYRQDPGLGLRLIYFSYDVKMKEKGDIPEGYSVSREKKERFSLILESASTNQTSMYLCASSLGQGVSRQPQHFGDGTRLSIL.

The rearrangement uses TRBV18 and TRBJ1-5; D is possibly TRBD1 (5 bases). Trimming removed 5 bases at V and 9 bases at J, with 14 bases between. The germline V gene has CDR1 KGHSH and CDR2 LQKENI. The CDR3 runs to 13 residues. This chain's CDR3 is CASSGTLEGPQHF. Here the CDR3 DNA reads TGTGCCAGCTCAGGGACCCTCGAGGGGCCCCAGCATTTT.

The chain has TRBV4-1 and TRBJ1-1; no definite D call. The V end was cut by 4 bases, the J end by 2 bases, with 11 bases between. The V gene's germline CDR1 is MGHRA and CDR2 YSYEKL. The CDR3 has 14 amino acids. Here the CDR3 DNA reads TGCGCCAGCAGCCCCGGGAGTCATAACACTGAAGCTTTCTTT. It translates to CASSPGSHNTEAFF.

This clone was recorded once. The V and J genes are TRBV7-2 and TRBJ1-4; D is possibly TRBD1 (5 bases). Trimming shortened V by 5 bases and J by 7 bases, and 14 bases separated the two germline ends. The germline V gene has CDR1 SGHTA and CDR2 FQGNSA. This CDR3 contains 14 residues. DNA of the CDR3: TGTGCCAGCAGCCTAGACAGTAAGCGTGAAAAACTGTTTTTT. As protein: CASSLDSKREKLFF.

This clone has only one observation. CDR3 sequence (DNA): TGCGCCAGCAGGAGGAACACCGGGGAGCTGTTTTTT. Its translation: CASRRNTGELFF. V is TRBV10-2 and J is TRBJ2-2; D is unresolved. The CDR3 runs to 12 residues. Trimming removed 6 bases at V and 1 base at J, with 3 bases between. Germline CDR1 and CDR2: WSHSY and SAAADI.

This clone was seen a single time. The chain links TRBV6-5 to TRBJ1-1, with 9 bases identical to TRBD1. This CDR3 is 12 amino acids long. Germline V gene lookup returns CDR1 MNHEY and CDR2 SVGAGI. V shed 5 bases and J 7 bases; nucleotides not matched to a gene: 2. The CDR3 loop reads CASSGTGSEAFF. As DNA, the CDR3 is TGTGCCAGCAGTGGGACAGGGAGTGAAGCTTTCTTT.

The chain is built from TRBV19 and TRBJ1-5; 7 positions match TRBD1. V trimming: 7 bases; J trimming: 8 bases; junction bases outside the gene matches: 14. CDR1 is LNHDA and CDR2 is SQIVND in the germline V gene (reference sequence). The CDR3 has 15 amino acids. The CDR3 DNA is TGTGCCAGTAACGACCTTCCAGGGGGAGGGGAGCCCCAGCATTTT. Its translation: CASNDLPGGGEPQHF.

The chain combines TRBV28 with TRBJ1-3; D not certain. Trimming left V 2 bases short and J 0 bases short, with 11 bases between. The length of the CDR3 is 16 residues. From germline, CDR1 is MDHEN and CDR2 SYDVKM. The DNA of the CDR3 is TGTGCCAGCAGTTTACGTTCACCGAACTCTGGAAACACCATATATTTT. It is translated as CASSLRSPNSGNTIYF.

The chain employs TRBV9 and TRBJ2-2; possibly TRBD1 for D (6 bases). Germline CDR1 and CDR2: SGDLS and YYNGEE. The CDR3 spans 16 residues. Trimming cost V 0 bases and J 3 bases, with 12 bases left between them. This chain's CDR3 is CASSVEQGVYTGELFF. DNA for the CDR3: TGTGCCAGCAGCGTAGAACAGGGTGTTTACACCGGGGAGCTGTTTTTT.

DNA for the CDR3: TGTGCCAGCAGCCTGGGAAACGGACAGAATAATGAAAAACTGTTTTTT. Protein sequence: CASSLGNGQNNEKLFF. The chain combines TRBV7-9 with TRBJ1-4; D is perhaps TRBD1 (6 bases). The CDR3 consists of 16 residues. V dropped 5 bases and J dropped 4 bases, with 17 bases sitting between them. Germline values: CDR1 SEHNR, CDR2 FQNEAQ (reference sequence).